This section outlines one T cell receptor (beta chain) sequence together with its context. The data are from a study of T cell changes during pregnancy in multiple sclerosis. Libraries were prepared by immunoSEQ multiplex PCR; TCRdb keeps only in-frame clonotypes and omits some of them. In the table there are approximately 30,000 clones, nearly 90% of which are singletons. Looked up from germline, CDR1 is MGHDK and CDR2 is SYGVNS. CDR3 length: 14 amino acids. Between the trimmed V and J ends, which lost 3 bases and 6 bases, there was a span of 9 bases. The sequence was collected from a female donor with multiple sclerosis, enrolled in a pregnancy study. J is TRBJ1-6 and V is TRBV25-1; D is possibly TRBD1 (6 bases). Sequencing used CD8+ T cells from peripheral blood mononuclear cells, obtained in the third trimester of pregnancy. CDR3: CASSDGQSNSPLHF. The DNA for the CDR3 is TGTGCCAGCAGTGATGGACAGAGTAATTCACCCCTCCACTTT.